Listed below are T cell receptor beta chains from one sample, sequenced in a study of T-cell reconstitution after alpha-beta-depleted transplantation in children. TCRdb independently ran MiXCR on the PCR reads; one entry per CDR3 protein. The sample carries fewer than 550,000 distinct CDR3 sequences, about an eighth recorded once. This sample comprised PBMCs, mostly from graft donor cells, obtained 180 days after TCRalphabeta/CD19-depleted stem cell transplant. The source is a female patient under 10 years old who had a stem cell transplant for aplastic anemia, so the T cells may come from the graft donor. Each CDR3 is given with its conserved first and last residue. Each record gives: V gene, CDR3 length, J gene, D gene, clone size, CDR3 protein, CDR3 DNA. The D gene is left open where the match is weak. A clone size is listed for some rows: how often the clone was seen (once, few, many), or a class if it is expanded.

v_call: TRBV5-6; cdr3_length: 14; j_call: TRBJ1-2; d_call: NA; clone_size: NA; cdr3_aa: CAISPGLLSYGYTF; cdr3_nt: TGTGCCATCAGCCCCGGACTGCTCTCCTATGGCTACACCTTC
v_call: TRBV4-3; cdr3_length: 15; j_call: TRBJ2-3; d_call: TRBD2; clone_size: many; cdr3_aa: CASSLGLLETDTQYF; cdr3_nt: TGCGCCAGCAGCCTGGGACTACTCGAGACAGATACGCAGTATTTT
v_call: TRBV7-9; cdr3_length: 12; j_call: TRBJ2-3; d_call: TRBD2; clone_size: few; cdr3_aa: CASSFWGRVQYF; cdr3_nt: TGTGCCAGCAGCTTCTGGGGGAGGGTCCAGTATTTT
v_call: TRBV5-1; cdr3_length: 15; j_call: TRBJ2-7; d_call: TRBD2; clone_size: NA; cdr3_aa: CASSPSGSLIYEQYF; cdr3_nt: TGCGCCAGCAGCCCGAGCGGGAGCCTAATTTACGAGCAGTACTTC
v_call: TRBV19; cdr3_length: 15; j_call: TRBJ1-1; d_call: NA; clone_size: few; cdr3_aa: CASSISGLGNTEAFF; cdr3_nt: TGTGCCAGTAGTATATCCGGGCTCGGGAACACTGAAGCTTTCTTT
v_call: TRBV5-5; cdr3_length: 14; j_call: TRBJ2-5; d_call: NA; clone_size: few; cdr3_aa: CASSQTVAEETQYF; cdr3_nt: TGTGCCAGCAGCCAGACGGTTGCTGAAGAGACCCAGTACTTC
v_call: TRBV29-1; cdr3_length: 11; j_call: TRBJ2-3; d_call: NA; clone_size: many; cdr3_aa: CSVALTDTQYF; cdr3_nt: TGCAGCGTTGCGCTCACAGATACGCAGTATTTT
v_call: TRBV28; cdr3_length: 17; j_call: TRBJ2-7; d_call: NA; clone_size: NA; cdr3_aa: CASTLRPFGSSSYEQYF; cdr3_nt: TGTGCCAGCACCCTACGGCCCTTTGGAAGTTCTTCGTACGAGCAGTACTTC
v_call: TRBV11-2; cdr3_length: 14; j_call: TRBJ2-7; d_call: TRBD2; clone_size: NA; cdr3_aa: CASSHHSGRLEQYF; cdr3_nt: TGTGCCAGCAGCCACCATAGCGGGAGGCTCGAGCAGTACTTC
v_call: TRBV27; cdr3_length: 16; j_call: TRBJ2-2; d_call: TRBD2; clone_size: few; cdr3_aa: CASSFFSGTNTGELFF; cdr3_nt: TGTGCCAGCAGTTTCTTCAGCGGGACGAACACCGGGGAGCTGTTTTTT
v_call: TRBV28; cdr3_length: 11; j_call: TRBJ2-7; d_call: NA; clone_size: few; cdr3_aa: CASEKQAEQYF; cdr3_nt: TGTGCCAGCGAAAAGCAGGCCGAGCAGTACTTC
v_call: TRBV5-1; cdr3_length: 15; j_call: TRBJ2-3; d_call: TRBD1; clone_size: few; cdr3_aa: CATGPRTGPTDTQYF; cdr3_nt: TGCGCCACTGGTCCCCGGACAGGCCCCACAGATACGCAGTATTTT
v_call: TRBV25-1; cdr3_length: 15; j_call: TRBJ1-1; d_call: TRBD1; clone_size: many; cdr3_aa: CASRKPGTGDSEAFF; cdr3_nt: TGTGCCAGCAGGAAACCCGGGACAGGGGACTCTGAAGCTTTCTTT
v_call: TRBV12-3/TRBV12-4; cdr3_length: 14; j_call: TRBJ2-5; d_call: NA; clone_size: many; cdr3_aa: CASSLRGRQETQYF; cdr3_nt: TGTGCCAGCAGTTTAAGGGGGAGGCAAGAGACCCAGTACTTC
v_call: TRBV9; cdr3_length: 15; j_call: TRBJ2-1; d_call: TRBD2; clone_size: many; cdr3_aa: CASSKRGATANEQFF; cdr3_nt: TGTGCCAGCAGCAAGCGGGGGGCCACTGCCAATGAGCAGTTCTTC
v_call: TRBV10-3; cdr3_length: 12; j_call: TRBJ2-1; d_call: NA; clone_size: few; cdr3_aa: CAISEGGNEQFF; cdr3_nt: TGTGCCATCAGTGAGGGAGGTAATGAGCAGTTCTTC
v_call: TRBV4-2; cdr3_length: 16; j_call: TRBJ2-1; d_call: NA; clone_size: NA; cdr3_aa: CASSQGTGASYNEQFF; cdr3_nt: TGTGCCAGCAGCCAAGGAACGGGAGCGTCCTACAATGAGCAGTTCTTC
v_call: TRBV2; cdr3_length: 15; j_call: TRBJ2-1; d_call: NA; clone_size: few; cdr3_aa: CASSVYGSRGDEQFF; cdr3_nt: TGTGCCAGCAGTGTTTACGGCTCGCGTGGAGATGAGCAGTTCTTC
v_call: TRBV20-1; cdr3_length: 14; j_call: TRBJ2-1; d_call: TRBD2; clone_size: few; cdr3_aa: CSALRGSATNEQFF; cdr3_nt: TGCAGTGCCCTGCGCGGGAGCGCGACTAATGAGCAGTTCTTC
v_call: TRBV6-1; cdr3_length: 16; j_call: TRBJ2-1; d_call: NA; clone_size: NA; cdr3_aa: CASSKFLTDVVDEQFF; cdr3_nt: TGTGCCAGCAGTAAATTTTTAACGGACGTTGTGGATGAGCAGTTCTTC
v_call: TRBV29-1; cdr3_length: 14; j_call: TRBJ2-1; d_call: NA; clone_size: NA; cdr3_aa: CSVFHAASYNEQFF; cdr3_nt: TGCAGCGTGTTCCATGCAGCGTCCTACAATGAGCAGTTCTTC
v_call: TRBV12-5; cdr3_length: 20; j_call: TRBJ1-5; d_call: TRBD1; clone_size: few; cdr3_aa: CASGLEAGGRARYSNQPQHF; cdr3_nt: TGTGCTAGTGGTTTGGAGGCAGGGGGCAGGGCTCGCTATAGCAATCAGCCCCAGCATTTT
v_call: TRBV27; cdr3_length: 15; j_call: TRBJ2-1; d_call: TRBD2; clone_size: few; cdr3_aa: CASSFQRESLDEQFF; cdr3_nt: TGTGCCAGCAGTTTCCAGCGGGAGAGTTTGGATGAGCAGTTCTTC
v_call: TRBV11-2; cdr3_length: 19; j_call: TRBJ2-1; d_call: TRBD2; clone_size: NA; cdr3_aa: CASRLGLAGGYLSYNEQFF; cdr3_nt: TGTGCCAGCAGACTCGGACTAGCGGGAGGCTATCTCTCCTACAATGAGCAGTTCTTC
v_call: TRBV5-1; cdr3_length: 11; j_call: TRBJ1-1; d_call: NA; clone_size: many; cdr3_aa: CASMRGAEAFF; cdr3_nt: TGCGCCAGCATGAGAGGTGCTGAAGCTTTCTTT
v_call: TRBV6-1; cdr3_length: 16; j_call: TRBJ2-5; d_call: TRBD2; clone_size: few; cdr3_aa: CASSEEGGRARETQYF; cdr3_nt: TGTGCCAGCAGTGAAGAGGGCGGGAGGGCCCGAGAGACCCAGTACTTC
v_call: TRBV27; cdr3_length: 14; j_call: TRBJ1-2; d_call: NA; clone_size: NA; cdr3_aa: CASSLGRVNYGYTF; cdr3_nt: TGTGCCAGCAGTTTGGGGAGAGTTAACTATGGCTACACCTTC
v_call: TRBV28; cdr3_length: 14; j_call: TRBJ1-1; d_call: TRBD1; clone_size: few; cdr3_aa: CASGVDRAGTEAFF; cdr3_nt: TGTGCCAGCGGCGTAGACAGGGCCGGGACTGAAGCTTTCTTT
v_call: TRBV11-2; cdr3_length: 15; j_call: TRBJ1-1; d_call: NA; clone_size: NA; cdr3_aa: CASSLGDGRRRGAFF; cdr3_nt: TGTGCCAGCAGCTTAGGTGATGGTCGCCGCCGCGGAGCTTTCTTT
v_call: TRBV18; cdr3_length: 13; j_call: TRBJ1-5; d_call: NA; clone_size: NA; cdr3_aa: CASSPDRHQPQHF; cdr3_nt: TGTGCCAGCTCACCGGACAGACATCAGCCCCAGCATTTT
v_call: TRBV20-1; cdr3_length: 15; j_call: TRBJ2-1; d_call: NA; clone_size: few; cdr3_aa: CSASYGGISYNEQFF; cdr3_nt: TGCAGTGCTAGTTACGGGGGCATCTCCTACAATGAGCAGTTCTTC
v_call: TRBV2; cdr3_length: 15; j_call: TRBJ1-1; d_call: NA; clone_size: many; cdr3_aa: CASSEGYIMNTEAFF; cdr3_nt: TGTGCCAGCAGTGAAGGATATATCATGAACACTGAAGCTTTCTTT
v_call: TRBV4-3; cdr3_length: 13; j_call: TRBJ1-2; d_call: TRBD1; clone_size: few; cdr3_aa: CASTGQGIGGYTF; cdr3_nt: TGCGCCAGCACGGGACAGGGAATTGGTGGCTACACCTTC
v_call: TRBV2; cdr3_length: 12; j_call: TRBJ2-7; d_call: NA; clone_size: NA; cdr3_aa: CASSGESYEQYF; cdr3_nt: TGTGCCAGCAGTGGAGAGTCCTACGAGCAGTACTTC
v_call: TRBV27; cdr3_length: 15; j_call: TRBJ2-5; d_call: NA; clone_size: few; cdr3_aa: CASSGGDTYQETQYF; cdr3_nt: TGTGCCAGCAGTGGGGGTGATACGTACCAAGAGACCCAGTACTTC
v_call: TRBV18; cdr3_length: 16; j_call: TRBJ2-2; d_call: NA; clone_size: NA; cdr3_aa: CASSPFRGPDTGELFF; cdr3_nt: TGTGCCAGCTCACCATTTAGGGGCCCTGACACCGGGGAGCTGTTTTTT
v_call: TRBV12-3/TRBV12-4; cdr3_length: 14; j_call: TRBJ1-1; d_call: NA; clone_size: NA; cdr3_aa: CASSRMREYTEAFF; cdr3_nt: TGTGCCAGCAGTCGGATGAGGGAGTACACTGAAGCTTTCTTT
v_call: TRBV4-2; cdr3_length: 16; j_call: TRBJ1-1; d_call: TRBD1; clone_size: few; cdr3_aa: CASSQDATRGRPEAFF; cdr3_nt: TGTGCCAGCAGCCAAGATGCGACAAGGGGGCGGCCTGAAGCTTTCTTT
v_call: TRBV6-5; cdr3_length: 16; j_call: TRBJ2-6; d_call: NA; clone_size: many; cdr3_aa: CASSYSRASGANVLTF; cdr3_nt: TGTGCCAGCAGTTACTCGCGGGCCTCTGGGGCCAACGTCCTGACTTTC
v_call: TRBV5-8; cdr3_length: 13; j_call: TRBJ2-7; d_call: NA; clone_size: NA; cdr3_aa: CASSSRVLYEQYF; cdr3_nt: TGTGCCAGCAGCTCGAGGGTCCTCTACGAGCAGTACTTC
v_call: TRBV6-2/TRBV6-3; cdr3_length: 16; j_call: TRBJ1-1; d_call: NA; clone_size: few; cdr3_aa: CASSYSIRAVNTEAFF; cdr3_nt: TGTGCCAGCAGTTACTCGATAAGGGCTGTGAACACTGAAGCTTTCTTT
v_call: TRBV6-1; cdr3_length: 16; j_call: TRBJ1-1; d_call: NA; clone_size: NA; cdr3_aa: CASNNLWGGRNTEAFF; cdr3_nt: TGTGCCAGCAACAACCTTTGGGGGGGGAGGAACACTGAAGCTTTCTTT
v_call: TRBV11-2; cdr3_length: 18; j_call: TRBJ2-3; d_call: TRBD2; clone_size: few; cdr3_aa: CASSLGKGLAGVTDTQYF; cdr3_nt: TGTGCCAGCAGCTTGGGGAAGGGACTAGCGGGAGTCACAGATACGCAGTATTTT
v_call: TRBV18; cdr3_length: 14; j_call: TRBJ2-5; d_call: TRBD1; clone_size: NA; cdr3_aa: CASSWTGGEETQYF; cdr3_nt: TGTGCCAGCTCATGGACAGGGGGCGAAGAGACCCAGTACTTC
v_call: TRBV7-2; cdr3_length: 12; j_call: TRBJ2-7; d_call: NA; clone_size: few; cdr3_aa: CASSLTGQRQYF; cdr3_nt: TGTGCCAGCAGCCTGACGGGGCAGAGGCAGTACTTC
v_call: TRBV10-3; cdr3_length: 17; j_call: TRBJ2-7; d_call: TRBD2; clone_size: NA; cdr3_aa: CAISENSGLAGVSEQYF; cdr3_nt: TGTGCCATCAGTGAAAACAGTGGGCTAGCGGGAGTGTCCGAGCAGTACTTC
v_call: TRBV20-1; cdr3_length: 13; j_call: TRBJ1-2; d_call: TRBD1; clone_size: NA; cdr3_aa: CSATGQGSYGYTF; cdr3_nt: TGCAGTGCTACCGGACAGGGAAGCTATGGCTACACCTTC
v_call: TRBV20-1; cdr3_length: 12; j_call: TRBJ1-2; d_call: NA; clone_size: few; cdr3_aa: CSPRGANYGYTF; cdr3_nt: TGCAGTCCGCGGGGGGCTAACTATGGCTACACCTTC
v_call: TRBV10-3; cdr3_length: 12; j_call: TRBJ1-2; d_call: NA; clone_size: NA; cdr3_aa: CAISLGDYGYTF; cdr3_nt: TGTGCCATCAGTTTGGGAGACTATGGCTACACCTTC
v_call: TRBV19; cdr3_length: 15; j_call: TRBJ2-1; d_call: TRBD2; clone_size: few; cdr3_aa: CASSMAAGAYNEQFF; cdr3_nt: TGTGCCAGTAGTATGGCGGCGGGAGCGTACAATGAGCAGTTCTTC
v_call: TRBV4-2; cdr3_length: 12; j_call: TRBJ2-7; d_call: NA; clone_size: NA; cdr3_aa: CASRGRAYEQYF; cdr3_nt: TGTGCCAGCAGAGGCCGTGCCTACGAGCAGTACTTC
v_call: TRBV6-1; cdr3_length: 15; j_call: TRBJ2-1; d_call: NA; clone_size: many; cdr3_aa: CASSEGLFSYNEQFF; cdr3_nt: TGTGCCAGCAGTGAGGGACTGTTTAGTTACAATGAGCAGTTCTTC
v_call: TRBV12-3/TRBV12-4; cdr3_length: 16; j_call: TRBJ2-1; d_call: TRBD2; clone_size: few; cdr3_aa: CASSLTWREGHNEQFF; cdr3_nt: TGTGCCAGCAGTTTAACGTGGCGGGAGGGGCACAATGAGCAGTTCTTC
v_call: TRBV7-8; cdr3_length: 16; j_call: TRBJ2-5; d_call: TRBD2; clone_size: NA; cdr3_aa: CASSPRASGTQETQYF; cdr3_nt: TGTGCCAGCAGCCCCCGGGCTAGCGGGACCCAAGAGACCCAGTACTTC
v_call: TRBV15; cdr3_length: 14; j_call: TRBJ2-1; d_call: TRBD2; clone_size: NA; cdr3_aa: CATQGGRADNEQFF; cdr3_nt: TGTGCCACCCAAGGCGGGAGGGCCGACAATGAGCAGTTCTTC